The clone carrying this T cell receptor beta chain appeared many times. Its antigen is undetermined. Time point of the sample: newly diagnosed GD, antithyroid drugs for less than 3 months. Isolated PBMC RNA provided the starting material for the TCR library. EDTA tubes received nine milliliters of collected peripheral blood. This record belongs to a study of regulatory T cells in long-lasting Graves disease. Study conclusions and caveats: Favored usage of TRBV28, TRBJ1-2 and TRBJ2-5 was recorded in persistent disease. In persistent patients, shared public clonotypes (more than 2,500) outnumbered those in new patients (about 890).

The V end was cut by 3 bases, the J end by 5 bases, with 13 bases between. CDR3 size: 14 residues. Germline CDR1 LNHDA, CDR2 SQIVND (reference sequence). Building the TCR beta libraries relied on iRepertoire HTBI primers, and CDR3 regions underwent Arm-PCR. TCRdb used MiXCR to reprocess the multiplex PCR reads, holding one entry per CDR3 protein. The sample consists of over 450,000 distinct CDR3 sequences, 12% of them appearing once. This sample was shared with a second study, whose subject was T cells in Graves' hyperthyroidism and ophthalmopathy. That paper notes: When the TCR CDR3 underwent first-round RT-PCR, the HTBI primer set was used.

The chain joins TRBV19 to TRBJ1-2; D gene unclear. Material: peripheral blood mononuclear cells (PBMCs), obtained at new diagnosis, from a patient treated with antithyroid drugs. The TCR originated in a young woman with Graves disease. In nucleotides, the CDR3 is TGTGCCAGTAGTATCTGGGCTGTCGGTTATGGCTACACCTTC. Protein sequence: CASSIWAVGYGYTF.